This TCR beta chain appears in the sequencing data of a study of T cell repertoires and HLA-DP antigens. Study-wide context: Transduced HeLa cells presented HLA-DP to CD4+ T cells. General study results and limits: Pre-culture clonality, approximately 0.036, was far below sorted CD137+ clonality of about 0.41.

Trimming removed 5 bases from V and 0 bases from J, with 14 bases in between. Germline assignment: CDR1 LNHDA and CDR2 SQIVND (reference sequence). This CDR3 has 16 residues. Concerning this clone: What it binds is not known.

Sequencing was performed with immunoSEQ multiplex PCR; in TCRdb, only in-frame clones are kept and a portion is missing. The data show approximately 110,000 clones, 80% to 95% seen once. What was sequenced was CD4+ T cells from PBMCs. The rearrangement joins TRBV19 to TRBJ1-3; D perhaps matches TRBD1 (5 bases). This clonotype originated in a woman aged 18-29 years in good health and CMV-seronegative. The CDR3 sequence: CASSFSAGTSGNTIYF. For the CDR3, the DNA is TGTGCCAGTAGTTTTTCGGCAGGGACCTCTGGAAACACCATATATTTT. The entire variable domain, with the rest obtained from reference TRBV19 and TRBJ1-3, is as follows: DGGITQSPKYLFRKEGQNVTLSCEQNLNHDAMYWYRQDPGQGLRLIYYSQIVNDFQKGDIAEGYSVSREKKESFPLTVTSAQKNPTAFYLCASSFSAGTSGNTIYFGEGSWLTVV.